What follows is one T cell receptor beta chain and its context. TEMRA cells underwent FACS enrichment and CD8+ and CD4+ T cells underwent negative isolation. V gave up 3 bases and J gave up 7 bases, with 10 bases separating them. This CDR3 spans 13 amino acids. Germline V lookup: CDR1 MGHRA, CDR2 YSYEKL. The data stem from a study of CD8 T cells in Susac syndrome. RNA in amounts of about 0.45 to 1 ug was reverse transcribed with random hexamers. Across 54 Vbeta and 13 Jbeta, TCR beta CDR3 was amplified with immunoSEQ multiplex PCR. MiXCR, run by TCRdb on the immunoSEQ multiplex PCR reads, gives a single entry per CDR3 protein. The top ten clones hold about 0.1% of a sample with 350,000 to 550,000 distinct CDR3 sequences, 75% to 90% of them seen once.

Specimen: CD8+ T cells from PBMCs. This sequence was found in a human donor with multiple sclerosis. This chain connects TRBV4-1 to TRBJ2-1, with D perhaps given as TRBD1 or TRBD2 (5 bases each). The CDR3 region has the DNA TGCGCCAGCAGCCATTCTTGGGGGAATGAGCAGTTCTTC. This translates into CASSHSWGNEQFF.